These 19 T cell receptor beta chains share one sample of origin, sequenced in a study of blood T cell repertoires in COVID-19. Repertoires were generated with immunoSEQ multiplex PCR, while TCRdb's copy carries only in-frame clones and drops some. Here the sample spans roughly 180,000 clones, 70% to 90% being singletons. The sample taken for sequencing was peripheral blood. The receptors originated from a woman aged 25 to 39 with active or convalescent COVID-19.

The CDR3 DNA follows: TGTGCCAGCATAAAGGACAGGGGTAACTATGGCTACACCTTC. Residues: CASIKDRGNYGYTF. The chain carries TRBV5-6 and TRBJ1-2, with 9 bases fitting TRBD1. CDR1 is SGHDT and CDR2 is YYEEEE in the germline V gene. CDR3 size: 14 residues. V gave up 6 bases and J gave up 1 base; unmatched junction bases: 4.

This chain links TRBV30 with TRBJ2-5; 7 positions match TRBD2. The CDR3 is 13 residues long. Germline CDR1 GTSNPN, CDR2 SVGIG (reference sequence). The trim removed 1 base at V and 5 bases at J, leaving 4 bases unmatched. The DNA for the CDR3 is TGTGCCTGGAGTGGGGGGGGAGGGGAGACCCAGTACTTC. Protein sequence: CAWSGGGGETQYF.

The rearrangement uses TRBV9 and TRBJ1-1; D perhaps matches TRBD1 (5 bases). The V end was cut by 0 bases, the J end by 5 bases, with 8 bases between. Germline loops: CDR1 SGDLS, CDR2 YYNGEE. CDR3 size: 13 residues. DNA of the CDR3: TGTGCCAGCAGCGTAGCCAGGGCGACTGAAGCTTTCTTT. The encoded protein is CASSVARATEAFF.

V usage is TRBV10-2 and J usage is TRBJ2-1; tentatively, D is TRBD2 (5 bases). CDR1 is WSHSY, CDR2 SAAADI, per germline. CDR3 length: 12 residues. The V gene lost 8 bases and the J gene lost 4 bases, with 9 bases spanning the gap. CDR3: CASGRGYNEQFF. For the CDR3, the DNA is TGCGCCAGCGGGAGAGGTTACAATGAGCAGTTCTTC.

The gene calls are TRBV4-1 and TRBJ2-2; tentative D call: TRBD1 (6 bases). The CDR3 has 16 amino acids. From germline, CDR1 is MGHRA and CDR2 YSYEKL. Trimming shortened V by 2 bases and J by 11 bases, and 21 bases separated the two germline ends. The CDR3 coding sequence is TGCGCCAGCAGCCAAAAGGGGACCGGGACACGGGGTGAGCTGTTTTTT. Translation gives CASSQKGTGTRGELFF.

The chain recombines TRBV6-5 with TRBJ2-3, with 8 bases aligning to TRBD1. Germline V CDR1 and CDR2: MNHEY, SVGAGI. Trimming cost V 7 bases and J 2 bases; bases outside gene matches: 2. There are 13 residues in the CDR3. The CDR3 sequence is CASTTGATDTQYF. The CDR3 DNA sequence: TGTGCCAGCACGACAGGGGCCACAGATACGCAGTATTTT.

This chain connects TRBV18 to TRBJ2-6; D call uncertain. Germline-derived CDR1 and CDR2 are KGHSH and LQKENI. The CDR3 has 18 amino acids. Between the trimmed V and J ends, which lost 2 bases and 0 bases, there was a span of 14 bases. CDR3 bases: TGTGCCAGCTCACCATCGACTGGGTCCCGCTCTGGGGCCAACGTCCTGACTTTC. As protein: CASSPSTGSRSGANVLTF.

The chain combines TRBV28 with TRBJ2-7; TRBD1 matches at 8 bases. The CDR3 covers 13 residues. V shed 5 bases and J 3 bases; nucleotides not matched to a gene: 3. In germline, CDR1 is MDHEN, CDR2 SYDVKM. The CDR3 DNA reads TGTGCCAGCAGTCGACAGGGGTACTACGAGCAGTACTTC. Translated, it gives CASSRQGYYEQYF.

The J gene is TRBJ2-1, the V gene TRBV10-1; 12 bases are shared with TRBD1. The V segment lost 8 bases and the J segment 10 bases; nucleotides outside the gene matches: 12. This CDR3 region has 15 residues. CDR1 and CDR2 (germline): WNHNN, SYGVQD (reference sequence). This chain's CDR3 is CASGDSGTGGWEQFF. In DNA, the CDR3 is TGCGCCAGCGGGGATTCCGGGACAGGGGGCTGGGAGCAGTTCTTC.

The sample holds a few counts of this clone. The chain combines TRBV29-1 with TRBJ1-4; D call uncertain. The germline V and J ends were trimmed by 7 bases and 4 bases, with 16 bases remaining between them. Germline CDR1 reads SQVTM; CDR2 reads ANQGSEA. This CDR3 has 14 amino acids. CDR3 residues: CSAGAGGGNEKLFF. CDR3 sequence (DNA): TGCAGCGCCGGTGCCGGAGGAGGTAATGAAAAACTGTTTTTT.

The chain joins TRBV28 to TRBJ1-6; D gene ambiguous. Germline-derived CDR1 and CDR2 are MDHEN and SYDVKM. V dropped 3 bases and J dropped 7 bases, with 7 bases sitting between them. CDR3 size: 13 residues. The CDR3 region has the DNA TGTGCCAGCAGTTTTGTCGGGAATTCACCCCTCCACTTT. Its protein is CASSFVGNSPLHF.

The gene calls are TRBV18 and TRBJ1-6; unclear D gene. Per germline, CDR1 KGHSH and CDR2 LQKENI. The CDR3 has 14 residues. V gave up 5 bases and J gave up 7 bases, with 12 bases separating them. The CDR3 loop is CASSTTDSNSPLHF. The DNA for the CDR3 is TGTGCCAGCTCAACAACGGACTCGAATTCACCCCTCCACTTT.

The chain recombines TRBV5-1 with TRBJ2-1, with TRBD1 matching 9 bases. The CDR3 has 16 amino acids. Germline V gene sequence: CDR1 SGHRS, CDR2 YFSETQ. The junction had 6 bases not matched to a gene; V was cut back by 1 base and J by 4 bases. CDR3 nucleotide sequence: TGCGCCAGCAGCTTGACGATGGGACAGGGATACAATGAGCAGTTCTTC. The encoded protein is CASSLTMGQGYNEQFF.

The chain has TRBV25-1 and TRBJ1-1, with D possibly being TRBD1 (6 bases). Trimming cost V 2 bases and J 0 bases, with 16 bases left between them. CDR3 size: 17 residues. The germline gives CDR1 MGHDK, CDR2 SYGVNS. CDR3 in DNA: TGTGCCAGCAGTGAACGTGCAGGGGACAATTTGAACACTGAAGCTTTCTTT. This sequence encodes CASSERAGDNLNTEAFF.

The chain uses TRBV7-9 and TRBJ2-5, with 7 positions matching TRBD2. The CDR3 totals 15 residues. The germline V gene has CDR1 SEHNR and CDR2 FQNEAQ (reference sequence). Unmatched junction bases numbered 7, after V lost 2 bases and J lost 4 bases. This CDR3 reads CASSLMEGGGETQYF. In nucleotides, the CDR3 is TGTGCCAGCAGCTTAATGGAGGGCGGGGGAGAGACCCAGTACTTC.

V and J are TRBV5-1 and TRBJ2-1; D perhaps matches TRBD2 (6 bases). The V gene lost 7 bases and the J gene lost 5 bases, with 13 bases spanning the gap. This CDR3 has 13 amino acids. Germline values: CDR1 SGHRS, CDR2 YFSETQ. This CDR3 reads CASSGGRDNEQFF. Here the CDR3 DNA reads TGCGCCAGCTCCGGAGGGCGGGACAATGAGCAGTTCTTC.

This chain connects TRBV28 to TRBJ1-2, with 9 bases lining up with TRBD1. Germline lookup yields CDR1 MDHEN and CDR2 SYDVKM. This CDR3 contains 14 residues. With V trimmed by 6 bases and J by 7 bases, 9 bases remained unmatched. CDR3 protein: CASRGQGRGGGYTF. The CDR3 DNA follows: TGTGCCAGCAGGGGACAGGGCCGGGGGGGTGGCTACACCTTC.

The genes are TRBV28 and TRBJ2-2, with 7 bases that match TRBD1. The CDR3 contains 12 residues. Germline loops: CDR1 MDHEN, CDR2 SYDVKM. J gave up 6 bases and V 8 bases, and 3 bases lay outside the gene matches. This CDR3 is CASLQGPGELFF. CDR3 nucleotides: TGTGCCAGCTTACAGGGGCCCGGGGAGCTGTTTTTT.

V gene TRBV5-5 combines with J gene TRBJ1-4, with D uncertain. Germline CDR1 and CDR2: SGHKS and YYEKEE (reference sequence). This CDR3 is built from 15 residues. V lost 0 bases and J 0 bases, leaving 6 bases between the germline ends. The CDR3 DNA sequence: TGTGCCAGCAGCTTGGACATAACAACTAATGAAAAACTGTTTTTT. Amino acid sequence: CASSLDITTNEKLFF.